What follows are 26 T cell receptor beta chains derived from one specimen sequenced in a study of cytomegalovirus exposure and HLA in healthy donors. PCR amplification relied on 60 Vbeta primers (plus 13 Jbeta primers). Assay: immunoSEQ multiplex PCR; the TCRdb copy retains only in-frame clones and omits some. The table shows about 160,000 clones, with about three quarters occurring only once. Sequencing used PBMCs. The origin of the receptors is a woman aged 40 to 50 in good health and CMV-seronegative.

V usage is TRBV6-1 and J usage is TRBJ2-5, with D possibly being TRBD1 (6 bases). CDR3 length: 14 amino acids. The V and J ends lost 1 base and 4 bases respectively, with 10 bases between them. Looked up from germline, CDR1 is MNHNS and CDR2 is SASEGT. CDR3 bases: TGTGCCAGCAGTGAAGACAGGGTCGTAGAGACCCAGTACTTC. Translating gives CASSEDRVVETQYF.

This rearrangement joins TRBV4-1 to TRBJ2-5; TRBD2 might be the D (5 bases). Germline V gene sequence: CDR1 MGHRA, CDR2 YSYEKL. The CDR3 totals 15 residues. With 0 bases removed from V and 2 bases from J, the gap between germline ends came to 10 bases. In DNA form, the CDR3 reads TGCGCCAGCAGCCAAGATCCTAGCAGACAAGAGACCCAGTACTTC. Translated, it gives CASSQDPSRQETQYF.

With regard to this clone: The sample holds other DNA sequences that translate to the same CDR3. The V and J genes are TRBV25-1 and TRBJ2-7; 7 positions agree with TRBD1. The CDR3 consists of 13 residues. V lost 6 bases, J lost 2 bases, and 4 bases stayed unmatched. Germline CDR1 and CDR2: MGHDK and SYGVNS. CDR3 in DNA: TGTGCCAGCAGCCGGACAGGAACCTACGAGCAGTACTTC. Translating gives CASSRTGTYEQYF.

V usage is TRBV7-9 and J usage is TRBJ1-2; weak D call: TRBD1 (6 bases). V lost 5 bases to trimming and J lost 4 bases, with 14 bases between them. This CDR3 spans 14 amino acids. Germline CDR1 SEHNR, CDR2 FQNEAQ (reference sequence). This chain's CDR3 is CASSKRQETYGYTF. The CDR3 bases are TGTGCCAGCAGCAAAAGACAGGAGACCTATGGCTACACCTTC.

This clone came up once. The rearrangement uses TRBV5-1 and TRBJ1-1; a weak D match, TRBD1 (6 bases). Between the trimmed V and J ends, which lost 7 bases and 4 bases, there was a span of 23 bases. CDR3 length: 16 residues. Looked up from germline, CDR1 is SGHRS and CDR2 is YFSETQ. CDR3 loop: CASSQTATGWGTEAFF. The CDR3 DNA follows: TGCGCCAGCTCCCAAACCGCGACAGGCTGGGGCACTGAAGCTTTCTTT.

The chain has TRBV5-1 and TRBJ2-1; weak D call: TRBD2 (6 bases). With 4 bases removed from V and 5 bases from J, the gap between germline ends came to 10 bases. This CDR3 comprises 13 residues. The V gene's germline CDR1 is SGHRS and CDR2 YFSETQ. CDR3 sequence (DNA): TGCGCCAGCAGCGGGTGGGGGGACAATGAGCAGTTCTTC. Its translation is CASSGWGDNEQFF.

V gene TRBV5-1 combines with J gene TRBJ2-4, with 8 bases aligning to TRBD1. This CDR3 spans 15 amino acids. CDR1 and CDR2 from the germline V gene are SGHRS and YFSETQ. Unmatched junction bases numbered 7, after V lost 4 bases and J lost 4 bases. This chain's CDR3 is CASSPLGQEKNIQYF. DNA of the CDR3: TGCGCCAGCAGCCCCTTGGGACAGGAGAAAAACATTCAGTACTTC.

The CDR3 loop is CASSAGTATNYGYTF. The CDR3 region has the DNA TGTGCCAGCAGTGCTGGGACTGCTACTAACTATGGCTACACCTTC. The rearrangement uses TRBV6-1 and TRBJ1-2, with D maybe TRBD1 (5 bases). V dropped 4 bases and J dropped 0 bases, with 12 bases sitting between them. The CDR3 runs 15 residues. The germline V gene has CDR1 MNHNS and CDR2 SASEGT.

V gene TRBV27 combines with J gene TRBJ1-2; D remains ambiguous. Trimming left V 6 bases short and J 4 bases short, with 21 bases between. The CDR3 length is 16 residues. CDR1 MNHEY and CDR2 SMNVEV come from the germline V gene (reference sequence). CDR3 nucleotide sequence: TGTGCCAGCAGCCGGGATGGGCAGGTCCATATCTATGGCTACACCTTC. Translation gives CASSRDGQVHIYGYTF.

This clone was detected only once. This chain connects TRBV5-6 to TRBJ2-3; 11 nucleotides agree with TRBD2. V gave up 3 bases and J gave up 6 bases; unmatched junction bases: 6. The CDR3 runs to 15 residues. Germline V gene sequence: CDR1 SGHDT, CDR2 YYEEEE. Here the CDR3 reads CASSYTSGGRDTQYF. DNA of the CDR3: TGTGCCAGCAGCTATACTAGCGGGGGCCGGGATACGCAGTATTTT.

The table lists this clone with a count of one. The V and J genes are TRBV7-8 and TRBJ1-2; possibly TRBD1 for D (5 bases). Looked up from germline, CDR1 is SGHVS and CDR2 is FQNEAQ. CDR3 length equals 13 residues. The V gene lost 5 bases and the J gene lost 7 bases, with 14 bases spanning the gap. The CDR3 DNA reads TGTGCCAGCAGCCTAGGGGCGGGAAGTGGCTACACCTTC. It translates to CASSLGAGSGYTF.

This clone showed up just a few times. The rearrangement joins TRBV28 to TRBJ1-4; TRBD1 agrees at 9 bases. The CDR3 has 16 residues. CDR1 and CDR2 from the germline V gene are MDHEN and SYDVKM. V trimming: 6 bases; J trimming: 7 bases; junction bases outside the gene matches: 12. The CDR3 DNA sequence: TGTGCCAGCAGAATCGGTGGGGAGACAGGGGGTGAAAAACTGTTTTTT. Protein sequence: CASRIGGETGGEKLFF.

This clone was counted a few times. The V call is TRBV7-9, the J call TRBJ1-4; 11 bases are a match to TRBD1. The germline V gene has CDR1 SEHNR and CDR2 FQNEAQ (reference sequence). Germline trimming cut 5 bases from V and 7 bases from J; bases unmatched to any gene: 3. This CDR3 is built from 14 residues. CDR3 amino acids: CASSADRGPEKLFF. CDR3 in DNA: TGTGCCAGCAGCGCGGACAGGGGGCCTGAAAAACTGTTTTTT.

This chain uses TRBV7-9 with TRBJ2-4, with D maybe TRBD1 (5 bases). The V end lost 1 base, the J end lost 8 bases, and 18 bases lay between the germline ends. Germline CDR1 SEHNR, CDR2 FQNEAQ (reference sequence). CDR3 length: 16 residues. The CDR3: CASSLEGSGVLDIQYF. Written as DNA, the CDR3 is TGTGCCAGCAGCTTAGAGGGGTCAGGTGTATTGGACATTCAGTACTTC.

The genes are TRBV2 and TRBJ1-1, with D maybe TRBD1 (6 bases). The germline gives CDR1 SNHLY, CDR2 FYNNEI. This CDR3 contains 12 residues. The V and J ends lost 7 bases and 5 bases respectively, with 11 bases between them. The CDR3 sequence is CASIQGRTEAFF. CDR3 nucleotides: TGTGCCAGCATTCAGGGGCGTACTGAAGCTTTCTTT.

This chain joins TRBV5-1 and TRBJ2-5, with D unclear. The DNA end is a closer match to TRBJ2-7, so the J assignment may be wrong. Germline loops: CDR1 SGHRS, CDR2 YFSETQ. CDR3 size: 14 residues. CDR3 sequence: CASSPGRPDYEQYF. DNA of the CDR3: TGCGCCAGCAGCCCGGGTCGGCCCGACTACGAGCAGTACTTC.

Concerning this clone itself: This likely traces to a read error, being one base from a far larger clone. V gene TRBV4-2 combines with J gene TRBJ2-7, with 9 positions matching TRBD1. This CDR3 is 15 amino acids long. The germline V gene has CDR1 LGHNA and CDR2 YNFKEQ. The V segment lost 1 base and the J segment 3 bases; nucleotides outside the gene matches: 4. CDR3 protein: CASSQGQGEGYEQYF. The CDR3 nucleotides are TGTGCCAGCAGCCAAGGACAGGGGGAAGGCTACGAGCAGTACTTC.

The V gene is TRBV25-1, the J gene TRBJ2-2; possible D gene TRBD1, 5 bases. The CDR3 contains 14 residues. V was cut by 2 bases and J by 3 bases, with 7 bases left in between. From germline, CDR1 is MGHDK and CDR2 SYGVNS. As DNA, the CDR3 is TGTGCCAGCAGTGAAGGGGCCGACACCGGGGAGCTGTTTTTT. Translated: CASSEGADTGELFF.

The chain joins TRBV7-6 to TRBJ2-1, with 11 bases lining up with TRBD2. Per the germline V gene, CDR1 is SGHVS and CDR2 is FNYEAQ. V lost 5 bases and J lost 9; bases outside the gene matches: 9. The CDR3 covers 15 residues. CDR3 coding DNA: TGTGCCAGCAGCGAACCTAGCGGGGGGCAGGGTGAGCAGTTCTTC. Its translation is CASSEPSGGQGEQFF.

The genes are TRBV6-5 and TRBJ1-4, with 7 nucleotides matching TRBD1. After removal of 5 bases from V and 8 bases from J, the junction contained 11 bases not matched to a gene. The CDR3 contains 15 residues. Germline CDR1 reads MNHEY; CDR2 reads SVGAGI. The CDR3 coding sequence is TGTGCCAGCAGTCGGGGGACAGCCGAAGGAGAAAAACTGTTTTTT. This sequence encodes CASSRGTAEGEKLFF.

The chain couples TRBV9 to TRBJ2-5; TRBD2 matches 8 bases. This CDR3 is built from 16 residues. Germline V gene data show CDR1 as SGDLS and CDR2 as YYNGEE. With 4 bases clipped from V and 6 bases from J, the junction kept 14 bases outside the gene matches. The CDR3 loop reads CASSPLFPGGPQTQYF. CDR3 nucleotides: TGTGCCAGCAGCCCCCTATTCCCGGGGGGGCCGCAGACCCAGTACTTC.

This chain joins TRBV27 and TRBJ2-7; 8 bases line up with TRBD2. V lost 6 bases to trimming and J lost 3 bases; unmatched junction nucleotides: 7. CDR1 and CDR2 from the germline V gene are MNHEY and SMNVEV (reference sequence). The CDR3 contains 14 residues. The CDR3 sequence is CASSPRGGYYEQYF. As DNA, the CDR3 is TGTGCCAGCAGCCCCCGGGGGGGCTACTACGAGCAGTACTTC.

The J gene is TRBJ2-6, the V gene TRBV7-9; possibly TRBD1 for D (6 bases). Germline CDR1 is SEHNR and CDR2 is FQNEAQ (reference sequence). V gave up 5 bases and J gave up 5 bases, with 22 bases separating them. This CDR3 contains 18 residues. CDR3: CASSPWTVPEEWANVLTF. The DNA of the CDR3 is TGTGCCAGCAGCCCCTGGACAGTTCCAGAAGAATGGGCCAACGTCCTGACTTTC.

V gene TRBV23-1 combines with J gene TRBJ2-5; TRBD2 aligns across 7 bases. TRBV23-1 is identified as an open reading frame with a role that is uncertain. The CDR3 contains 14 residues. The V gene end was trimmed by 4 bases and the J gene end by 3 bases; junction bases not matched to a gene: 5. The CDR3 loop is CASSLPLAEETQYF. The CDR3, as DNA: TGCGCCAGCAGTCTCCCCCTAGCGGAAGAGACCCAGTACTTC.

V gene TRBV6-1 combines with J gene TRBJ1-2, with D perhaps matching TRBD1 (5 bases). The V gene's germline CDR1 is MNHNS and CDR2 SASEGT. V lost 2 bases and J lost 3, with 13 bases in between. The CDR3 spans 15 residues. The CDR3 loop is CASSEWWGSDYGYTF. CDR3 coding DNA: TGTGCCAGCAGTGAATGGTGGGGCTCTGACTATGGCTACACCTTC.

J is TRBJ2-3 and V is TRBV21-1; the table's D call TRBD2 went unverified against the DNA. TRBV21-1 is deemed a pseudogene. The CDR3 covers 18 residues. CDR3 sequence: CASSKSPRVAGYSDTQYF. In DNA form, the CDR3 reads TGTGCCAGCAGCAAATCCCCTAGGGTAGCGGGGTATTCGGATACGCAGTATTTT.